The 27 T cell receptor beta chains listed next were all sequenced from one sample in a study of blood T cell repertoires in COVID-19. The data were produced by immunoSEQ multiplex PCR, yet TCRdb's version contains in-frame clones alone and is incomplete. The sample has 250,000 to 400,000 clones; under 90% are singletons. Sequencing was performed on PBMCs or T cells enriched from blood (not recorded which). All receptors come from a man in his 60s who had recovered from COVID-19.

The DNA for the CDR3 is TGCAGTGCTAGTCCCTCTCGGGCAGGGGACTATAATTCACCCCTCCACTTT. Translation gives CSASPSRAGDYNSPLHF. The J gene is TRBJ1-6, the V gene TRBV20-1; perhaps TRBD1 as D (6 bases). Per germline, CDR1 DFQATT and CDR2 SNEGSKA (reference sequence). The germline V and J ends were trimmed by 3 bases and 3 bases, with 18 bases remaining between them. CDR3 size: 17 residues.

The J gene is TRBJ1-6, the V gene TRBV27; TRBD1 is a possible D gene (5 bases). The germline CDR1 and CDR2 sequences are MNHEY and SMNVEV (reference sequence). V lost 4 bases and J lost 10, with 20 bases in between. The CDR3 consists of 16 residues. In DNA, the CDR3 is TGTGCCAGCAGTTCCCCTGGCCAGGGTGTGGGGTCACCCCTCCACTTT. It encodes CASSSPGQGVGSPLHF.

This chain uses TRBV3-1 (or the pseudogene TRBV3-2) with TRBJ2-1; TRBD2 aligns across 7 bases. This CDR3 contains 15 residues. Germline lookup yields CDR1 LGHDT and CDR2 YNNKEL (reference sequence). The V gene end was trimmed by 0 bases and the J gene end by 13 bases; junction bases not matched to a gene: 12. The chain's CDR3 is CASSQDRASGPSQFF. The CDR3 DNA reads TGTGCCAGCAGCCAAGATAGGGCTAGCGGCCCATCACAGTTCTTC.

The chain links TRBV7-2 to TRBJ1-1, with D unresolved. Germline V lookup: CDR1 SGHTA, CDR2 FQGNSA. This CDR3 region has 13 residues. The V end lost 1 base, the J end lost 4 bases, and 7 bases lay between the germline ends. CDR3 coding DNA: TGTGCCAGCAGCTTAGGCCAGCGCACTGAAGCTTTCTTT. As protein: CASSLGQRTEAFF.

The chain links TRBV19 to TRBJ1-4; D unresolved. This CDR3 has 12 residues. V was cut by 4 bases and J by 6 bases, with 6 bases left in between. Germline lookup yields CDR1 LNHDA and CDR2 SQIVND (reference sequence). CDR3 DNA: TGTGCCAGTAGTACCGGGTATGAAAAACTGTTTTTT. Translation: CASSTGYEKLFF.

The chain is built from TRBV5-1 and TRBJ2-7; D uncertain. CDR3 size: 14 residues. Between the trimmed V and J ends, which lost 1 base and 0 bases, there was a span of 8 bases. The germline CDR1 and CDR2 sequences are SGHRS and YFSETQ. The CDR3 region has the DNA TGCGCCAGCAGCTTGATCCCCTTCTCCTACGAGCAGTACTTC. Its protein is CASSLIPFSYEQYF.

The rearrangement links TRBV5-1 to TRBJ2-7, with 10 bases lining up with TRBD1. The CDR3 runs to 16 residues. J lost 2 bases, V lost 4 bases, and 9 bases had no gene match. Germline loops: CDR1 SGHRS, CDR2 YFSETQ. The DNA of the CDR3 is TGCGCCAGCAGCCCCGGACAGGGGGGGAGAGCCTACGAGCAGTACTTC. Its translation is CASSPGQGGRAYEQYF.

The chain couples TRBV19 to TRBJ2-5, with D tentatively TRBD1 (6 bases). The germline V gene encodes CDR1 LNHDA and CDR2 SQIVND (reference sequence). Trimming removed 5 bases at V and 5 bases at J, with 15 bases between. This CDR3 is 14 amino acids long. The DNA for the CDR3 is TGTGCCAGTAGTCTCTGGGGGCTGAGTGAGACCCAGTACTTC. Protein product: CASSLWGLSETQYF.

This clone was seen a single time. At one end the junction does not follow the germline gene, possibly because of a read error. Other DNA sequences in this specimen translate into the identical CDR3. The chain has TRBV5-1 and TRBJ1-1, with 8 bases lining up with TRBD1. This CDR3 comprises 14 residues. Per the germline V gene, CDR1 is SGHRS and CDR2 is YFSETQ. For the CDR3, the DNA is TGCGCCAGCAGTTTGGACAGGGTGAACACTGAAGCTTTCTTT. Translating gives CASSLDRVNTEAFF.

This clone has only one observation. The CDR3 spells CASSLFPPRGLTYF. Here the CDR3 DNA reads TGTGCCAGCAGCTTATTTCCCCCGAGGGGGCTCACTTATTTT. The chain uses TRBV11-2 and TRBJ1-3; 7 bases fit TRBD1. V shed 2 bases, J shed 16 bases, and the junction held 14 bases outside the gene matches. The CDR3 consists of 14 residues. Germline values: CDR1 SGHAT, CDR2 FQNNGV.

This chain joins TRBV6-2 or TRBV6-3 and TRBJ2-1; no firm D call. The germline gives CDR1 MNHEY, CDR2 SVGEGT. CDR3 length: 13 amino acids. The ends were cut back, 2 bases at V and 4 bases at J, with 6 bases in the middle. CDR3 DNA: TGTGCCAGCAGTTACCAACTGTACAATGAGCAGTTCTTC. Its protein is CASSYQLYNEQFF.

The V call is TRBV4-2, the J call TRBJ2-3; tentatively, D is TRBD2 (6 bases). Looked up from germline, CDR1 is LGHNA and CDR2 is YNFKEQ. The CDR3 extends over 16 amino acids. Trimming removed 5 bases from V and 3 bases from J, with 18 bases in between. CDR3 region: CASSSRDSPETDTQYF. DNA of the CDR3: TGTGCCAGCAGCAGTCGGGACTCTCCAGAGACAGATACGCAGTATTTT.

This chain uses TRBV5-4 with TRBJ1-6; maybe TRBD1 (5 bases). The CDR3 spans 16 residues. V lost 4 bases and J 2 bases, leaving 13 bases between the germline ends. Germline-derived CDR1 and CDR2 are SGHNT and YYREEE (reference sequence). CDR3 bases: TGTGCCAGCAGCGCCAATTTAGGGGCCTATAATTCACCCCTCCACTTT. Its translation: CASSANLGAYNSPLHF.

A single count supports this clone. The CDR3 DNA follows: TGTGCCAGCAGCTTTTGGTCCGGGACTAGCGGCACAGATACGCAGTATTTT. This sequence encodes CASSFWSGTSGTDTQYF. The chain employs TRBV5-8 and TRBJ2-3; TRBD2 matches 10 bases. This CDR3 has 17 amino acids. The V segment lost 2 bases and the J segment 1 base; nucleotides outside the gene matches: 7. CDR1 and CDR2 from the germline V gene are SGHTS and YDEGEE.

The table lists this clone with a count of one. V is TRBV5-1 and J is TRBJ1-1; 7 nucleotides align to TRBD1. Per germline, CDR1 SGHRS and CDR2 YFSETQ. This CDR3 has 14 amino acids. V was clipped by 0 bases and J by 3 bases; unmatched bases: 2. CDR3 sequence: CASSLVRGHTEAFF. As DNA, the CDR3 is TGCGCCAGCAGCTTGGTAAGGGGGCACACTGAAGCTTTCTTT.

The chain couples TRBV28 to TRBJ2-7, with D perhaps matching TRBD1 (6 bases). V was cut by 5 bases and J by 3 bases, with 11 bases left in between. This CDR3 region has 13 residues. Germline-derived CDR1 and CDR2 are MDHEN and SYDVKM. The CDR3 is CASSTGPHYEQYF. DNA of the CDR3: TGTGCCAGCAGTACAGGGCCCCACTACGAGCAGTACTTC. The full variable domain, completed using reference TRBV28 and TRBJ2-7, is DVKVTQSSRYLVKRTGEKVFLECVQDMDHENMFWYRQDPGLGLRLIYFSYDVKMKEKGDIPEGYSVSREKKERFSLILESASTNQTSMYLCASSTGPHYEQYFGPGTRLTVT.

As DNA, the CDR3 is TGTGCCAGCAGCTTTTGGGAGGCGGATAATTCACCCCTCCACTTT. This gives the protein CASSFWEADNSPLHF. The genes are TRBV5-4 and TRBJ1-6; the D is unclear. Germline V lookup: CDR1 SGHNT, CDR2 YYREEE (reference sequence). Trimming left V 2 bases short and J 5 bases short, with 11 bases between. The CDR3 is 15 residues long.

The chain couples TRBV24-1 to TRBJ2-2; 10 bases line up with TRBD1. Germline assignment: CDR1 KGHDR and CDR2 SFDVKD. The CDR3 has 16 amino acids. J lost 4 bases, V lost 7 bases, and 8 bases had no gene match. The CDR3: CATREAGQGSTGELFF. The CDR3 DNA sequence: TGTGCCACCAGGGAGGCGGGACAGGGGTCCACCGGGGAGCTGTTTTTT.

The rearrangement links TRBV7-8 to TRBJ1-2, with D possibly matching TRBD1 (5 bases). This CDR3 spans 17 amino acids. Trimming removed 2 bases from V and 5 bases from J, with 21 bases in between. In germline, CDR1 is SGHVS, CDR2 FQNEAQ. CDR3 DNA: TGTGCCAGCAGCTTAAGGGGACCGGGGGTCAATGGATATGGCTACACCTTC. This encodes CASSLRGPGVNGYGYTF.

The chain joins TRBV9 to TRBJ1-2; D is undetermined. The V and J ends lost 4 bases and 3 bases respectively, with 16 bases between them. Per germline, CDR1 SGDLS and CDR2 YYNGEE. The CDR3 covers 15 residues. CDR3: CASSFTPEGYYGYTF. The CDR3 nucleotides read TGTGCCAGCAGCTTTACTCCAGAGGGATACTATGGCTACACCTTC.

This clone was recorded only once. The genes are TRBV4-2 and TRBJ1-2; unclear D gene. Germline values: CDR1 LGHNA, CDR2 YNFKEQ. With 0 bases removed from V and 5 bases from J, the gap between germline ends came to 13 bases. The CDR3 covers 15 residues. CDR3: CASSQDGQETYGYTF. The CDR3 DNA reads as TGTGCCAGCAGCCAAGATGGGCAGGAAACATATGGCTACACCTTC.

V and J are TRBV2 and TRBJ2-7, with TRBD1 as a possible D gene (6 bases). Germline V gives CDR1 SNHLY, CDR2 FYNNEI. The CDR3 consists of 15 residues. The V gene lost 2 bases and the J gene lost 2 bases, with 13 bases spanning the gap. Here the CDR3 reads CASSEQQGEAYEQYF. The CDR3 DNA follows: TGTGCCAGCAGTGAACAACAGGGCGAGGCCTACGAGCAGTACTTC.

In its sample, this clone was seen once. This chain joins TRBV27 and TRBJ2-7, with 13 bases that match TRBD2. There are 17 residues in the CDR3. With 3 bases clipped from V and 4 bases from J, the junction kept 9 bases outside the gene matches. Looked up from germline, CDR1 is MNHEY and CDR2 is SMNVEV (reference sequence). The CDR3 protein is CASSLNGLAGALYEQYF. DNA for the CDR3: TGTGCCAGCAGTTTGAACGGACTAGCGGGAGCTTTATACGAGCAGTACTTC.

In nucleotides, the CDR3 is TGTGCCAGCAGCGTAAGAAGTCAGATTACCGGGGAGCTGTTTTTT. This codes for CASSVRSQITGELFF. This chain joins TRBV9 and TRBJ2-2; D not resolved. Trimming took 1 base from V and 5 from J, leaving 12 bases between them. There are 15 residues in the CDR3. The germline V gene encodes CDR1 SGDLS and CDR2 YYNGEE.

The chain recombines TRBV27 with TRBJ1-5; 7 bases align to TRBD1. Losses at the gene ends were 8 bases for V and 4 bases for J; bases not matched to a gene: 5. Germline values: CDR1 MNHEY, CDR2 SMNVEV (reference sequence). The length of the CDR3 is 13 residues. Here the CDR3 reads CASRDSRNQPQHF. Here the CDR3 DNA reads TGTGCCAGCCGGGACAGCCGAAATCAGCCCCAGCATTTT.

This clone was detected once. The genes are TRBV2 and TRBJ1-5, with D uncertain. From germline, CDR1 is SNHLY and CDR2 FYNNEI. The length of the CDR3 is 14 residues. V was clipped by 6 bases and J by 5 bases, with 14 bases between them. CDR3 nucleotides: TGTGCCAGCAGCACCGGGTGGTCGGATCAGCCCCAGCATTTT. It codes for CASSTGWSDQPQHF. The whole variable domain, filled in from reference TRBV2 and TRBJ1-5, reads EPEVTQTPSHQVTQMGQEVILRCVPISNHLYFYWYRQILGQKVEFLVSFYNNEISEKSEIFDDQFSVERPDGSNFTLKIRSTKLEDSAMYFCASSTGWSDQPQHFGDGTRLSIL.

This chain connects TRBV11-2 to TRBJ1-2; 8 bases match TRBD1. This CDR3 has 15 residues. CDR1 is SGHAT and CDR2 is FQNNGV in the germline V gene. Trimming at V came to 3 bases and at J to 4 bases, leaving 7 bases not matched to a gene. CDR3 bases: TGTGCCAGCAGCTTGGGGCAGGGGGCAATCTATGGCTACACCTTC. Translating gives CASSLGQGAIYGYTF.